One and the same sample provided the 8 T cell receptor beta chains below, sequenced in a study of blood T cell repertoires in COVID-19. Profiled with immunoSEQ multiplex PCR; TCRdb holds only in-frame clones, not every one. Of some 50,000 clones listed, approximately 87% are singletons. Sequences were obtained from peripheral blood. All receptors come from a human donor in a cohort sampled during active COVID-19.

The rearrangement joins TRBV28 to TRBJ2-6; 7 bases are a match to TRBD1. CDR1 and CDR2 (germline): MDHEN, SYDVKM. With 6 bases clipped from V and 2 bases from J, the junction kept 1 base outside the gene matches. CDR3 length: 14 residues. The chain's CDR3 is CASRTGAGANVLTF. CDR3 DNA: TGTGCCAGCAGAACAGGGGCTGGGGCCAACGTCCTGACTTTC.

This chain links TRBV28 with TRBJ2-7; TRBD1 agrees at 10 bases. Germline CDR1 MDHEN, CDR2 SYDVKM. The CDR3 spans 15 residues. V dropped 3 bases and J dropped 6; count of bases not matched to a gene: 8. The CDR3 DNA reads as TGTGCCAGCAGTTTGGGAGGACAGGGGGTGAGCGAGCAGTACTTC. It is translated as CASSLGGQGVSEQYF.

The CDR3 reads CASSDSSGRGNEQFF. The CDR3 DNA follows: TGTGCCAGCAGTGACTCTAGCGGCAGAGGCAATGAGCAGTTCTTC. This sequence joins TRBV6-4 and TRBJ2-1; D perhaps matches TRBD2 (6 bases). V was cut by 0 bases and J by 6 bases, with 12 bases left in between. CDR1 is MRHNA, CDR2 SNTAGT, per germline. CDR3 length equals 15 residues.

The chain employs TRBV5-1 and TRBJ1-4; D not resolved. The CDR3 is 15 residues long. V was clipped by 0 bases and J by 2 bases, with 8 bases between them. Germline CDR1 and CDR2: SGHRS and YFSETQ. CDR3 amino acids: CASSLAIATNEKLFF. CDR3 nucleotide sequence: TGCGCCAGCAGCTTGGCGATAGCGACTAATGAAAAACTGTTTTTT.

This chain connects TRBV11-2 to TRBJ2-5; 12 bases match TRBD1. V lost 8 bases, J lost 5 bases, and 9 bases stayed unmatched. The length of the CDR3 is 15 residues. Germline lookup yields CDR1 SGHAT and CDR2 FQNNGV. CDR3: CASGGQGAAGETQYF. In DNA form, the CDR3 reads TGTGCCAGCGGGGGACAGGGGGCTGCGGGGGAGACCCAGTACTTC. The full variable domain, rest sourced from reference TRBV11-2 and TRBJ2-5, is EAGVAQSPRYKIIEKRQSVAFWCNPISGHATLYWYQQILGQGPKLLIQFQNNGVVDDSQLPKDRFSAERLKGVDSTLKIQPAKLEDSAVYLCASGGQGAAGETQYFGPGTRLLVL.

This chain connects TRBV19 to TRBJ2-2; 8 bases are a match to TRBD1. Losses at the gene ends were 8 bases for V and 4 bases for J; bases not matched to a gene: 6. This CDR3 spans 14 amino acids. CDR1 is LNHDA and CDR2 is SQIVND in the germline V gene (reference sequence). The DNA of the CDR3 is TGTGCCAGTTGGACAGGGTCGGGCACCGGGGAGCTGTTTTTT. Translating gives CASWTGSGTGELFF. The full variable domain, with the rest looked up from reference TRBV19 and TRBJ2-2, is DGGITQSPKYLFRKEGQNVTLSCEQNLNHDAMYWYRQDPGQGLRLIYYSQIVNDFQKGDIAEGYSVSREKKESFPLTVTSAQKNPTAFYLCASWTGSGTGELFFGEGSRLTVL.

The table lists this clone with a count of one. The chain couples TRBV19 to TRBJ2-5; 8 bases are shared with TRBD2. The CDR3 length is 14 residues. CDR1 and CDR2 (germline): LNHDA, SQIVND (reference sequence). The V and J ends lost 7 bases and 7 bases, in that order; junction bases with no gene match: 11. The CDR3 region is CASMPVPSGGTQYF. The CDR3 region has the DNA TGTGCCAGTATGCCGGTACCGAGCGGGGGGACCCAGTACTTC.

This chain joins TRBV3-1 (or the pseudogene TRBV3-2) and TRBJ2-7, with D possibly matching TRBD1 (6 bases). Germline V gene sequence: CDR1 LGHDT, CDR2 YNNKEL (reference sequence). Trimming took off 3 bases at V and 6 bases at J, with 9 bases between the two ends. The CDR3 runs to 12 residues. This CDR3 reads CASSHLRGEQYF. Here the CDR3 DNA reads TGTGCCAGCAGCCACCTCAGGGGCGAGCAGTACTTC.